This T cell receptor beta chain was sequenced in a study of human versus mouse CDR3 diversity and MHC coevolution. Study as a whole: immunoSEQ was reported to reach one in 200,000 T cells sensitivity. Broader study findings: iCHAO1 estimated the human TCR beta repertoire at about 1.6 million clonotypes. Most of the three human donors had the lowest clonal inequality. Mice had fewer CDR3 deletions and insertions than humans on average.

The germline V gene encodes CDR1 SGHDN and CDR2 FVKESK. The V gene lost 1 base and the J gene lost 6 bases, with 13 bases spanning the gap. The length of the CDR3 is 14 residues. A single count supports this clone. The antigen is undetermined. Data came from immunoSEQ multiplex PCR; TCRdb stores just in-frame clones and leaves some out. Here the sample spans just under 60,000 clones, around 94% being singletons. This chain links TRBV14 with TRBJ2-7, with D perhaps TRBD2 (5 bases). The receptor comes from a person in their 60s in good health. Sequencing was carried out using naive CD4+ T cells from blood. Subset denoted: CD45RO-negative CD62L-positive naive CD4 T cells. The DNA for the CDR3 is TGTGCCAGCAGCCAAGGTGTACTAGTAAGCGAGCAGTACTTC. Its translation: CASSQGVLVSEQYF. The full variable domain, with the rest looked up from reference TRBV14 and TRBJ2-7, is EAGVTQFPSHSVIEKGQTVTLRCDPISGHDNLYWYRRVMGKEIKFLLHFVKESKQDESGMPNNRFLAERTGGTYSTLKVQPAELEDSGVYFCASSQGVLVSEQYFGPGTRLTVT.